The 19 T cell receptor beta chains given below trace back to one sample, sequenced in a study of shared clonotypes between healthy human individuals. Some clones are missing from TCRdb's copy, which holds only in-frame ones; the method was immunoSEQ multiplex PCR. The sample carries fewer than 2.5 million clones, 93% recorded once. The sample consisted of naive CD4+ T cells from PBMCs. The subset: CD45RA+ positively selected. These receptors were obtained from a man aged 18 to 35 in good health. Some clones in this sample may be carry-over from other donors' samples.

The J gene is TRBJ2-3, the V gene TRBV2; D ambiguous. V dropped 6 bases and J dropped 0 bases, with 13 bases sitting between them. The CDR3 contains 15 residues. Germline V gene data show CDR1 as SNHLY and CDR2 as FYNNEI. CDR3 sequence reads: CASRAFPTSTDTQYF. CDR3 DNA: TGTGCCAGCAGGGCATTCCCAACTAGCACAGATACGCAGTATTTT.

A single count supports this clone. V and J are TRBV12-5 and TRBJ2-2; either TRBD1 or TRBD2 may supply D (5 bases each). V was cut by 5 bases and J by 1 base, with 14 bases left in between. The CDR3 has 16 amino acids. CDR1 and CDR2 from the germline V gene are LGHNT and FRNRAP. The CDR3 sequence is CASGLWGSGNTGELFF. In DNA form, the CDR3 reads TGTGCTAGTGGTCTCTGGGGCAGCGGGAACACCGGGGAGCTGTTTTTT. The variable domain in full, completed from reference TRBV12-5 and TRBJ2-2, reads DARVTQTPRHKVTEMGQEVTMRCQPILGHNTVFWYRQTMMQGLELLAYFRNRAPLDDSGMPKDRFSAEMPDATLATLKIQPSEPRDSAVYFCASGLWGSGNTGELFFGEGSRLTVL.

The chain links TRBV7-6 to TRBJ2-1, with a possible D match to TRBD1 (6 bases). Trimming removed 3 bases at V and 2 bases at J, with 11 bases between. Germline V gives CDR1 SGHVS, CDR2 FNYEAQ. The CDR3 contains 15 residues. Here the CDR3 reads CASSLTTGPYNEQFF. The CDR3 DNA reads TGTGCCAGCAGCTTGACGACAGGCCCCTACAATGAGCAGTTCTTC.

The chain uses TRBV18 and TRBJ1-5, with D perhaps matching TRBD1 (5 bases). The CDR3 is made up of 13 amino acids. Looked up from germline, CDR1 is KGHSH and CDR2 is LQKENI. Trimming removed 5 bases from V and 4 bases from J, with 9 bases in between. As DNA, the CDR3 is TGTGCCAGCTCAGGGGAGGGGAATCAGCCCCAGCATTTT. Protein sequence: CASSGEGNQPQHF.

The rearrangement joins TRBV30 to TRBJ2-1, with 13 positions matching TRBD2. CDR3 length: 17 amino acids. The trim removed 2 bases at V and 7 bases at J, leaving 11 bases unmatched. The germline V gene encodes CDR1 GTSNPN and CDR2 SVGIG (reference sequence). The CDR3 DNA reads TGTGCCTGGAGTCCGGGACTAGCGGGATACCTATCGAATGAGCAGTTCTTC. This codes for CAWSPGLAGYLSNEQFF.

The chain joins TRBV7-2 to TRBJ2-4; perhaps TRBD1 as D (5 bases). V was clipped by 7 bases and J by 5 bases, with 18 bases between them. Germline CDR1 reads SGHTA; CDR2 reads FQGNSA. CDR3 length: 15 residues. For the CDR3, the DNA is TGTGCCAGCACACCGGACACCCCGGGCCAAAACATTCAGTACTTC. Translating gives CASTPDTPGQNIQYF.

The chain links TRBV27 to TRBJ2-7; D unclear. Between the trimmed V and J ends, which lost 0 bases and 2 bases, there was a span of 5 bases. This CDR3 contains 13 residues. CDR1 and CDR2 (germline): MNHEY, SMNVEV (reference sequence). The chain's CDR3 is CASSLSAPYEQYF. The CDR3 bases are TGTGCCAGCAGTTTATCAGCACCCTACGAGCAGTACTTC.

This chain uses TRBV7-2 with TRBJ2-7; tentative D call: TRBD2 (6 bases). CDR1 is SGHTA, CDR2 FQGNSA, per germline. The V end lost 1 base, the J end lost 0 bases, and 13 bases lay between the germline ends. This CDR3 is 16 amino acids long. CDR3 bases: TGTGCCAGCAGCTTAGTCGGGGGTAGCGGCTCCTACGAGCAGTACTTC. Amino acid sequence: CASSLVGGSGSYEQYF.

The CDR3 coding sequence is TGTGCCAGCAGCGCCCAGGCCTTGCCGGAGACCCAGTACTTC. Protein sequence: CASSAQALPETQYF. The chain couples TRBV9 to TRBJ2-5; D is uncertain. CDR3 length: 14 amino acids. V dropped 3 bases and J dropped 5 bases, with 14 bases sitting between them. Germline values: CDR1 SGDLS, CDR2 YYNGEE.

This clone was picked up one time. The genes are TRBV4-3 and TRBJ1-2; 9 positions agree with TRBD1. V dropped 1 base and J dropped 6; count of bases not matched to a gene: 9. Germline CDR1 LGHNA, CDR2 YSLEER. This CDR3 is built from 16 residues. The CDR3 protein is CASSQGVGTGNNGYTF. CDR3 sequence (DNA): TGCGCCAGCAGCCAAGGGGTTGGGACAGGGAATAATGGCTACACCTTC.

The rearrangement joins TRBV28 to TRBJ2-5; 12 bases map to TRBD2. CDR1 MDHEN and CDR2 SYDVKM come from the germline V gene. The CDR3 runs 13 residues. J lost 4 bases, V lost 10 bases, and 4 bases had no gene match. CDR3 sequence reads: CAIRTSGVETQYF. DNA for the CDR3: TGTGCCATCAGGACTAGCGGGGTAGAGACCCAGTACTTC.

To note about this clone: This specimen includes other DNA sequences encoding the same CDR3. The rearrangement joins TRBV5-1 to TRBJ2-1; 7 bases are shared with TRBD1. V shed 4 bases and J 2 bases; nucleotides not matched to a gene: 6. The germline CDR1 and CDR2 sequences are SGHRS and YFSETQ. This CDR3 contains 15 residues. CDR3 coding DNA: TGCGCCAGCAGCCCCGGGACAGTAACCTACAATGAGCAGTTCTTC. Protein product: CASSPGTVTYNEQFF. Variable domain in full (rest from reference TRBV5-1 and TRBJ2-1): KAGVTQTPRYLIKTRGQQVTLSCSPISGHRSVSWYQQTPGQGLQFLFEYFSETQRNKGNFPGRFSGRQFSNSRSEMNVSTLELGDSALYLCASSPGTVTYNEQFFGPGTRLTVL.

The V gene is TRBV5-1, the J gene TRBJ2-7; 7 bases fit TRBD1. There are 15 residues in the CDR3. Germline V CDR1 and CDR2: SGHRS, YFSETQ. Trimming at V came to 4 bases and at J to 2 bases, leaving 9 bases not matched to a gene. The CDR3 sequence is CASSPGTEPTYEQYF. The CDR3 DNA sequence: TGCGCCAGCAGCCCGGGGACAGAGCCCACCTACGAGCAGTACTTC.

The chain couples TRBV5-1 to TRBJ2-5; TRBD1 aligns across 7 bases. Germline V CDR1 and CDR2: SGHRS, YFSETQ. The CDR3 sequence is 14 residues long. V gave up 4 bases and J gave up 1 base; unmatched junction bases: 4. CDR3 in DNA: TGCGCCAGCAGCGTGGGACAGACCCAAGAGACCCAGTACTTC. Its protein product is CASSVGQTQETQYF. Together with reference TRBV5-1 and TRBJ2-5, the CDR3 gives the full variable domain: KAGVTQTPRYLIKTRGQQVTLSCSPISGHRSVSWYQQTPGQGLQFLFEYFSETQRNKGNFPGRFSGRQFSNSRSEMNVSTLELGDSALYLCASSVGQTQETQYFGPGTRLLVL.

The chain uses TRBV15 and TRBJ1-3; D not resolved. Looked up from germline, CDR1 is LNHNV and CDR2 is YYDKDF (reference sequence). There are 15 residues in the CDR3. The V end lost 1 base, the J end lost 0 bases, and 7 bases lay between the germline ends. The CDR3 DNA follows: TGTGCCACCAGCAGAGGGTCCTACTCTGGAAACACCATATATTTT. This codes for CATSRGSYSGNTIYF.

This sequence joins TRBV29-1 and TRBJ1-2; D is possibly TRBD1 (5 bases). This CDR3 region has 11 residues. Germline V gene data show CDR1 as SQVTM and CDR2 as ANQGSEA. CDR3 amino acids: CSDWGVYGYTF. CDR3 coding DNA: TGCAGTGATTGGGGGGTCTATGGCTACACCTTC. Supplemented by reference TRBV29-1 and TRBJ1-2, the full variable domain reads SAVISQKPSRDICQRGTSLTIQCQVDSQVTMMFWYRQQPGQSLTLIATANQGSEATYESGFVIDKFPISRPNLTFSTLTVSNMSPEDSSIYLCSDWGVYGYTFGSGTRLTVV.

This CDR3 reads CSVRGLALHEQYF. The CDR3 region has the DNA TGCAGCGTTAGGGGACTAGCGTTACACGAGCAGTACTTC. The chain has TRBV29-1 and TRBJ2-7; 10 bases match TRBD2. Germline V gives CDR1 SQVTM, CDR2 ANQGSEA. The CDR3 consists of 13 residues. Trimming removed 5 bases from V and 5 bases from J; junction bases left unmatched: 6.

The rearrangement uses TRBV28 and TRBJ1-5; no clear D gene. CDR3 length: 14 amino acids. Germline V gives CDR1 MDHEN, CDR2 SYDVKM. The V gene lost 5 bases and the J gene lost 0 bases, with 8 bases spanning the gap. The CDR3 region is CASSLPNSNQPQHF. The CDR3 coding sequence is TGTGCCAGCAGTCTTCCCAATAGCAATCAGCCCCAGCATTTT.

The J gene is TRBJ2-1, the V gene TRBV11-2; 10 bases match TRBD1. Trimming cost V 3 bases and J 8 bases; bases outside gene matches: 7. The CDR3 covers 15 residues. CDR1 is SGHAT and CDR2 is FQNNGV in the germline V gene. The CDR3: CASSFRQGARDEQFF. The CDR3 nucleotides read TGTGCCAGCAGCTTTCGACAGGGGGCTAGAGATGAGCAGTTCTTC. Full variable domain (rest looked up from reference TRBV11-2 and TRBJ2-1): EAGVAQSPRYKIIEKRQSVAFWCNPISGHATLYWYQQILGQGPKLLIQFQNNGVVDDSQLPKDRFSAERLKGVDSTLKIQPAKLEDSAVYLCASSFRQGARDEQFFGPGTRLTVL.